This TCR beta chain was identified in a study of OX40 agonist ivuxolimab in advanced cancers. On the study more broadly: An agonistic anti-OX40 (CD134) antibody, ivuxolimab, was used to treat the patients.

CDR1 is DFQATT, CDR2 SNEGSKA, per germline (reference sequence). The CDR3 sequence is 10 residues long. The protocol was immunoSEQ multiplex PCR, while the TCRdb copy is restricted to in-frame clones and leaves out a portion. The table includes roughly 75,000 clones, about nine tenths detected once. Sequenced here: CD4+ or CD8+ T cells sorted from blood, sampled in a trial of the OX40 agonist ivuxolimab. The chain has TRBV20-1 and TRBJ2-2; D is possibly TRBD1 or TRBD2 (5 bases each). This receptor was identified in an adult with an advanced solid tumor such as melanoma, head and neck, liver or kidney cancer. The CDR3 nucleotides are TGCAGACCATGGGGGGGGGAGCTGTTTTTT. Translation gives CRPWGGELFF.